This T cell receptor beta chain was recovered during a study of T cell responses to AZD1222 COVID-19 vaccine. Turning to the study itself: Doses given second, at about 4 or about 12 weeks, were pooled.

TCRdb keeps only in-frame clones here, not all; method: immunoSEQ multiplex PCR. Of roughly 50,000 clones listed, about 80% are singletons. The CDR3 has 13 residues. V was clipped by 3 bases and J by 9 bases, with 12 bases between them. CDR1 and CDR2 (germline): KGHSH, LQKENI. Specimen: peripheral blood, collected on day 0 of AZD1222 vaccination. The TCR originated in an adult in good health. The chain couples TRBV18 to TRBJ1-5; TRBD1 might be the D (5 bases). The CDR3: CASSPRGEVPQHF. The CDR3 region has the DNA TGTGCCAGCTCACCCCGGGGGGAGGTGCCCCAGCATTTT.